This TCR beta chain comes out of a study of T cells in Graves' hyperthyroidism and ophthalmopathy (dated by TCRdb to about 2019). Regarding the study in general: Peripheral blood was collected at initial diagnosis, before any treatment. After blood sampling, hyperthyroidism patients were treated with methimazole at a starting dose of 30 mg daily, and ophthalmopathy patients were treated with high-dose intravenous methylprednisolone. Whether ophthalmopathy could be predicted prospectively was tested in an independent validation cohort made up of under 20 hyperthyroidism patients plus 17 patients who later progressed to ophthalmopathy. The paper reports TCR Vbeta CDR3 sequencing of roughly 140 peripheral blood samples: 43 ophthalmopathy, under 80 hyperthyroidism and around 17 progressor patients. The 90 to 100 discovery patients were randomly split 7:3 into training and test sets. Thyroid tissue and blood T-cell repertoires from roughly 6 Graves' hyperthyroidism patients were also compared in the study. To identify TCR V-J signatures that set the groups apart, the researchers used a discovery cohort of about a hundred patients, made up of 43 with Graves' ophthalmopathy and about 60 with stable Graves' hyperthyroidism. Overall study results and their limits: Most expanded thyroid clonotypes (frequency above 0.001) were also detected in blood, suggesting blood repertoires may reflect thyroid immune responses. A 13 V-J signature model separated ophthalmopathy from stable hyperthyroidism, with around 90% sensitivity and 81% to 83% specificity in cross-validation and 80%/75% in testing. In validation, the model predicted progression to ophthalmopathy a median of about 6.5 months before onset, with about 71% sensitivity and about 72% specificity. Sample size was not statistically predetermined, and blinding of investigators to group allocation was not performed.

Stable Graves' hyperthyroidism was defined as no progression to ophthalmopathy during 18 months of follow-up. The hyperthyroidism patients were between 18 and 65 years old and newly diagnosed, with a disease duration of less than 2 months. The study excluded patients with uncontrolled infections, other autoimmune diseases, pregnancy or lactation. Diagnoses relied on clinical symptoms, serum thyroxine and TRAb, thyroid ultrasound and orbital computed tomography. PBMCs were separated from about 10 ml of fresh peripheral blood using Ficoll-Paque density gradient centrifugation. Total RNA was extracted with Trizol reagent, and quality was checked on an Agilent 2100 Bioanalyzer. The V and J ends are trimmed by 7 bases and 2 bases, leaving 12 bases between them. From the cysteine up to the phenylalanine, the CDR3 has a length of 14 residues. Solely the CDR3 DNA is kept, with 42 bases framed from the first base. The germline V gene (reference sequence) gives CDR1 as MNHEY and CDR2 as SMNVEV.

Amplification of TCR beta CDR3 regions was carried out from RNA transcripts. For the first round of RT-PCR on the TCR CDR3, the HTBI primer set was used together with the Qiagen OneStep RT-PCR kit. A second multiplex PCR round built the libraries, followed by size selection and purification. Paired-end sequencing of the libraries was performed with 100 bp reads on an Illumina HiSeq2000. The authors' analysis ran thus. SOAPnuke was used to process the raw data, throwing out any read that contained adapters or uncalled bases, had a mean Phred below 15, or lacked an exact constant-primer or identifier match. High-quality paired reads were merged with COPE v1.2.5, and unique nucleotide sequences were defined as clonotypes. MiTCR v1.1 was used to align clonotypes to the IMGT TRBV, TRBD and TRBJ reference segments. Analysis was restricted to V-J combinations with a frequency above 0.0001, which covered 99.2% of repertoires. A TCS score was defined as the ratio of F50 (clonal expansion) to E x V (chaos), with BLOSUM62-based TCRdist applied between CDR3 peptides within each V-J. Welch's t-statistics and random forest reduced 514 V-J features to about 12, which were used in a naive Bayes classifier (R e1071). The public reads were quality trimmed at Q25 with fastp and then assembled into clones with MiXCR by TCRdb, keeping productive beta chains. Rows merge per CDR3 protein into single entries with the most common DNA and genes. The V and J calls follow TCRdb's processing rather than the paper's. This sample comprises around 290,000 distinct CDR3 sequences, approximately 13% of them detected only once. Approximately 7.9% of the sample is in the top ten clones.

In this sample, this clonotype turned up a few times. Its antigen has not been determined. The input lacks base qualities; no much larger clone sits a single base away. The receptor chain draws on TRBV27 and TRBJ1-5, with the D gene call left open. The origin of this receptor is a woman between 40 and 55 years old with Graves' hyperthyroidism. Sequenced material: blood. The CDR3 reads as follows: CASMGSNGNQPQHF. The DNA is TGTGCCAGCATGGGTAGCAATGGCAATCAGCCCCAGCATTTT.